A single sample is the source of the 11 T cell receptor beta chains below, sequenced in a study of patients and donors after allogeneic stem cell transplantation. Each CDR3 protein gets one entry after TCRdb re-called the RT-PCR reads with MiXCR. The sample holds fewer than 180,000 distinct CDR3 sequences, about two fifths seen once. Input material: blood, either unsorted or a sorted T cell fraction (not recorded which). These receptors came from a human donor who was either an allogeneic HSCT recipient or a stem cell or donor lymphocyte infusion donor (not recorded which). It is not recorded whose cells these are; they may come from a transplant donor.

V and J are TRBV7-9 and TRBJ2-1; D may be TRBD2 (6 bases). Germline loops: CDR1 SEHNR, CDR2 FQNEAQ (reference sequence). This CDR3 region has 15 residues. The V gene lost 5 bases and the J gene lost 9 bases, with 20 bases spanning the gap. The CDR3 loop is CASSPRLVGQGEQFF. The CDR3 nucleotides read TGTGCCAGCAGCCCTAGACTAGTGGGGCAGGGTGAGCAGTTCTTC.

V gene TRBV16 combines with J gene TRBJ2-1; no definite D call. The germline gives CDR1 KGHSY, CDR2 FQNENV. The ends were cut back, 7 bases at V and 10 bases at J, with 11 bases in the middle. The CDR3 sequence is 11 residues long. Written as DNA, the CDR3 is TGTGCCAGCACCATGCACCAAGAGCAGTTCTTC. Translating it yields CASTMHQEQFF.

This clonotype has a count of ten or more. V is TRBV10-3 and J is TRBJ1-2; no reliable D call. Germline CDR1 ENHRY, CDR2 SYGVKD. This CDR3 is 14 amino acids long. The V gene lost 0 bases and the J gene lost 3 bases, with 8 bases spanning the gap. DNA of the CDR3: TGTGCCATCAGTGAGTCGACGGCAGACTATGGCTACACCTTC. Its protein product is CAISESTADYGYTF.

V usage is TRBV7-6 and J usage is TRBJ1-5; possible D gene TRBD1, 6 bases. V lost 1 base and J lost 6, with 10 bases in between. Germline V gene sequence: CDR1 SGHVS, CDR2 FNYEAQ. The CDR3 contains 14 residues. This chain's CDR3 is CASSLGTDGQPQHF. CDR3 DNA: TGTGCCAGCAGCTTAGGGACAGACGGTCAGCCCCAGCATTTT.

This clonotype was observed a handful of times. The chain joins TRBV6-5 to TRBJ1-6; 7 bases are shared with TRBD1. The junction had 7 bases not matched to a gene; V was cut back by 10 bases and J by 4 bases. The V gene's germline CDR1 is MNHEY and CDR2 SVGAGI. This CDR3 is built from 14 residues. CDR3 sequence (DNA): TGTGCCACCAAGCAGGGGGGATATAATTCACCCCTCCACTTT. This codes for CATKQGGYNSPLHF.

This clonotype was observed a few times. The rearrangement uses TRBV6-4 and TRBJ1-2; possible D gene TRBD1, 5 bases. With 7 bases removed from V and 3 bases from J, the gap between germline ends came to 18 bases. In germline, CDR1 is MRHNA, CDR2 SNTAGT. The CDR3 is 15 amino acids. The CDR3: CASIRPGGGYYGYTF. In DNA form, the CDR3 reads TGTGCCAGCATTCGCCCGGGGGGTGGTTACTATGGCTACACCTTC.

CDR3 protein: CSATEGDTEAFF. The CDR3, as DNA: TGCAGCGCTACGGAGGGGGACACTGAAGCTTTCTTT. This chain links TRBV29-1 with TRBJ1-1; D possibly corresponds to TRBD1 (6 bases). The CDR3 loop spans 12 amino acids. Trimming left V 7 bases short and J 3 bases short, with 12 bases between. CDR1 is SQVTM, CDR2 ANQGSEA, per germline.

The chain uses TRBV12-3 or TRBV12-4 and TRBJ1-2, with 7 bases matching TRBD1. Trimming cost V 7 bases and J 10 bases; bases outside gene matches: 12. CDR3 length equals 13 residues. In nucleotides, the CDR3 is TGTGCCAGCACTGACAGGGCTTCATTACCCTACACCTTC. Amino acid sequence: CASTDRASLPYTF.

This clonotype was detected only a few times. The CDR3: CAISKGQGLEYEQYV. The CDR3 coding sequence is TGTGCCATCAGCAAGGGACAGGGCCTTGAGTACGAGCAGTACGTC. This sequence joins TRBV10-3 and TRBJ2-7, with 9 positions matching TRBD1. Germline-derived CDR1 and CDR2 are ENHRY and SYGVKD. The CDR3 sequence is 15 residues long. V was pared by 6 bases and J by 4 bases, with 10 bases of the junction left unmatched.

The gene calls are TRBV9 and TRBJ1-2; no clear D. CDR3 length: 12 amino acids. The germline gives CDR1 SGDLS, CDR2 YYNGEE. V dropped 3 bases and J dropped 3 bases, with 6 bases sitting between them. The CDR3 is CASSGGDYGYTF. CDR3 nucleotide sequence: TGTGCCAGCAGCGGAGGTGACTATGGCTACACCTTC.

The chain carries TRBV6-6 and TRBJ1-5; no clear D. V was pared by 2 bases and J by 7 bases, with 9 bases between. This CDR3 spans 13 amino acids. CDR1 and CDR2 (germline): MNHNY, SVGAGI (reference sequence). Here the CDR3 DNA reads TGTGCCAGCAGTTACAGGGTAGAGCAGCCCCAGCATTTT. Residues: CASSYRVEQPQHF.